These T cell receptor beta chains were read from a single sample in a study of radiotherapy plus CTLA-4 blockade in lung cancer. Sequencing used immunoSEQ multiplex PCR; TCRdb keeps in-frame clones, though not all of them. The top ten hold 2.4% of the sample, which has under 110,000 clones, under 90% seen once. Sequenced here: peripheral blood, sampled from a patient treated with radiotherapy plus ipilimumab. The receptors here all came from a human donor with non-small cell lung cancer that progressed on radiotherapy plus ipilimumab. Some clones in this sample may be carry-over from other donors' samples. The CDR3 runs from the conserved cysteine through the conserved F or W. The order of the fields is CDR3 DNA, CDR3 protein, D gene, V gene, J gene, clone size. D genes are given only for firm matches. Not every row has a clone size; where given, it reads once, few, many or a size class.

TGTGCCAGCAGCGTAGCTACGGGGTCGAGGACCGGGGAGCTGTTTTTT	CASSVATGSRTGELFF	-	TRBV9	TRBJ2-2	-
TGTGCCAGCGGCGGACAGTACTACGAGCAGTACTTC	CASGGQYYEQYF	-	TRBV2	TRBJ2-7	-
TGTGCCAGCAGCGTAGCTGGGGAGACCCAGTACTTC	CASSVAGETQYF	-	TRBV9	TRBJ2-5	-
TGTGCCAGCAGTGGGATGGGGGCTCTGGAGATTGACACCGGGGAGCTGTTTTTT	CASSGMGALEIDTGELFF	-	TRBV2	TRBJ2-2	-
TGCGCCAGCAGCTTCGAATTTGGCCTCCCTAACTATGGCTACACCTTC	CASSFEFGLPNYGYTF	-	TRBV5-1	TRBJ1-2	-
TGTGCCAGCACCACCGACGGGTTCAATCAGCCCCAGCATTTT	CASTTDGFNQPQHF	-	TRBV7-9	TRBJ1-5	once
TGTGCCAGCAGCCACTTAACAGGGCCCTCCTATAATTCACCCCTCCACTTT	CASSHLTGPSYNSPLHF	-	TRBV7-8	TRBJ1-6	-
TGCGCCAGCAGCCAAGATCCCGTAGAGAGCTCCTACAATGAGCAGTTCTTC	CASSQDPVESSYNEQFF	-	TRBV4-3	TRBJ2-1	once
TGTGCCACACGGACTAGCGGGGGGGCCGAGCAGTACTTC	CATRTSGGAEQYF	TRBD2	TRBV19	TRBJ2-7	-
TGTGCCTGGATGACAGGGGGCTATGGCTACACCTTC	CAWMTGGYGYTF	TRBD1	TRBV2	TRBJ1-2	-
TGCGCCAGCAGCTTACACAGGGTCGTCACTGAAGCTTTCTTT	CASSLHRVVTEAFF	-	TRBV5-1	TRBJ1-1	-
TGTGCCAGTAGTATTCGGAGAGGGGCCGCTGAAGCTTTCTTT	CASSIRRGAAEAFF	-	TRBV19	TRBJ1-1	-
TGCGCCAGCAGCTTGACAGGGAATGGGGAAGACTACACCTTC	CASSLTGNGEDYTF	-	TRBV5-1	TRBJ1-2	-
TGTGCTAGTGGACCCGGACAGGGGGCGGGAGGGGCCAACGTCCTGACTTTC	CASGPGQGAGGANVLTF	TRBD1	TRBV12-5	TRBJ2-6	-
TGTGCCAGCAGTGAGACAGCGAAAGCTTTCTTT	CASSETAKAFF	-	TRBV2	TRBJ1-1	-
TGTGCCAGCAGTTCTTCCTCGGACAGATATAATGAAAAACTGTTTTTT	CASSSSSDRYNEKLFF	-	TRBV28	TRBJ1-4	-
TGTGCCAGCAGTTTAGAGTATGGGGTGGTTTATGGCTACACCTTC	CASSLEYGVVYGYTF	-	TRBV28	TRBJ1-2	once
TGTGCCTGGAGTGTACCGGGGGGCAGGAGCACTGAAGCTTTCTTT	CAWSVPGGRSTEAFF	-	TRBV30	TRBJ1-1	-
TGCGCCAGCAGCCAAACCGGGACAGGGGAATTCTATGGCTACACCTTC	CASSQTGTGEFYGYTF	TRBD1	TRBV4-3	TRBJ1-2	-
TGTGCCAGCAGCCAAGGGGGGAGCTCCTACAATGAGCAGTTCTTC	CASSQGGSSYNEQFF	-	TRBV7-9	TRBJ2-1	-
TGTGCTAGTGGTTTGGTAATCTACGAGCAGTACTTC	CASGLVIYEQYF	-	TRBV12-5	TRBJ2-7	once
TGTGCCAGCAGCGCAGGGGCCAGCCTGAACACTGAAGCTTTCTTT	CASSAGASLNTEAFF	-	TRBV2	TRBJ1-1	-
TGTGCCAGCAGTTTCCTGAGGAGTAGCACAGATACGCAGTATTTT	CASSFLRSSTDTQYF	-	TRBV27	TRBJ2-3	-
TGTGCCAGCAGCTTTCCTCCGGGGGGGCCGGACGAGCAGTACTTC	CASSFPPGGPDEQYF	TRBD2	TRBV11-1	TRBJ2-7	-
TGTGCCAGTAGTTGGCAGGGAGATTCTGGAAACACCATATATTTT	CASSWQGDSGNTIYF	-	TRBV19	TRBJ1-3	few
TGCGCCAGCAGCCGGGGGGGACTGAGTAATTCACCCCTCCACTTT	CASSRGGLSNSPLHF	-	TRBV5-1	TRBJ1-6	-
TGTGCCAGCAGCCCAGGACAGGCTAGCAATCAGCCCCAGCATTTT	CASSPGQASNQPQHF	TRBD1	TRBV7-9	TRBJ1-5	-
TGTGCCAGCAGCCCGAGAAGCTTATCGGGCTATGGCTACACCTTC	CASSPRSLSGYGYTF	-	TRBV5-4	TRBJ1-2	-
TGTGCCACCAGCAGAGTTAACCTAGCGAACACCGGGGAGCTGTTTTTT	CATSRVNLANTGELFF	-	TRBV15	TRBJ2-2	few
TGTGCCAGCAGTCCCGGGACAGCCTACGAGCAGTACTTC	CASSPGTAYEQYF	TRBD1	TRBV2	TRBJ2-7	-
TGCGCCAGCAGGGAAACTGGTGGGACAGGGGCGCAGTACTTC	CASRETGGTGAQYF	TRBD1	TRBV5-1	TRBJ2-7	-
TGCGCCAGCAGCTTGGCTGGCAGGGGTGAGACCCAGTACTTC	CASSLAGRGETQYF	-	TRBV5-1	TRBJ2-5	-
TGCAGTGCTAGAGTTGGAGATACGCAGTATTTT	CSARVGDTQYF	-	TRBV20-1	TRBJ2-3	-
TGTGCCAACGAGAGGACAGGGGAGAACACTGAAGCTTTCTTT	CANERTGENTEAFF	TRBD1	TRBV6-1	TRBJ1-1	-
TGTGCCAGCAGCTTCTCGACAAGGCCTAATGAAAAACTGTTTTTT	CASSFSTRPNEKLFF	-	TRBV7-2	TRBJ1-4	-
TGTGCCAGCAGACTCGAATTCCGGGTCCAAGAGACCCAGTACTTC	CASRLEFRVQETQYF	-	TRBV5-8	TRBJ2-5	-
TGTGCCAGCAGTTTGCGGGGGGGCCGTTCGGAGTTCTTC	CASSLRGGRSEFF	TRBD2	TRBV7-2	TRBJ2-1	-
TGTGCCAGCAGTTACTCGAGCAGGGTCGGTGGCTACACCTTC	CASSYSSRVGGYTF	-	TRBV6-6	TRBJ1-2	once
TGTGCCAGCAGTGAACCCCCGGGAGCCGCTTGGGAGCAGTACTTC	CASSEPPGAAWEQYF	-	TRBV6-1	TRBJ2-7	-
TGTGCCAGCAGCTTAGGAGGTCCTGGAAACACCATATATTTT	CASSLGGPGNTIYF	-	TRBV7-3	TRBJ1-3	few
TGTGCCAGTACGGGCAGGGGGGACACTGAAGCTTTCTTT	CASTGRGDTEAFF	TRBD1	TRBV19	TRBJ1-1	-
TGCGCCAGCAGCTGGGGACAGGGTGACGATACGCAGTATTTT	CASSWGQGDDTQYF	TRBD1	TRBV5-1	TRBJ2-3	-
TGTGCCAGCAGTGGGGCTCTATCTCAATCGACCCAGTACTTC	CASSGALSQSTQYF	-	TRBV2	TRBJ2-5	-
TGTGCCAGCAGCTTAGGTCTCTATGGCTACACCTTC	CASSLGLYGYTF	-	TRBV7-9	TRBJ1-2	-
TGTGCCAGCAGTTACTCGGGACAGAGCTACAATGAGCAGTTCTTC	CASSYSGQSYNEQFF	TRBD1	TRBV6-5	TRBJ2-1	-
TGTGCCAGCAGCGTAGGGGTTAGGGATTCACCCCTCCACTTT	CASSVGVRDSPLHF	-	TRBV9	TRBJ1-6	-
TGCGCCAGCAGCCAATCGACAGGGGGCGCATCTGGAAACACCATATATTTT	CASSQSTGGASGNTIYF	TRBD1	TRBV4-3	TRBJ1-3	once